This T cell receptor (beta chain) stems from a study of CD8 T cells in Susac syndrome. Study summary: Among the sequenced Susac syndrome patients, roughly six had active disease while fewer than 10 were in remission.

RNA, at roughly 0.45 to 1 ug, was reverse transcribed with random hexamers. Amplification of TCR beta CDR3 by immunoSEQ multiplex PCR spanned 54 Vbeta and 13 Jbeta. Via MiXCR, TCRdb re-called the immunoSEQ multiplex PCR reads, giving one row per CDR3 protein. The table shows 200,000 to 250,000 distinct CDR3 sequences, with about 94% occurring only once. Sequencing of TCR beta was performed on blood CD8+ and CD4+ T cells. Germline V lookup: CDR1 SGHDT, CDR2 YYEEEE. This CDR3 is 11 amino acids long. Trimming removed 4 bases at V and 8 bases at J, with 8 bases between. The sequencing sample was made of CD4+ T cells from PBMCs. The chain joins TRBV5-6 to TRBJ2-3; D uncertain. This sequence originates from a human donor with Susac syndrome. This chain's CDR3 is CASSQMATQYF. The CDR3 DNA sequence: TGTGCCAGCAGCCAGATGGCTACGCAGTATTTT.